This T cell receptor (beta chain) derives from a study of T cells in Graves' hyperthyroidism and ophthalmopathy. Amplification yielded TCR beta CDR3 regions, with RNA transcripts as the source. Researchers ran a first-round RT-PCR on the TCR CDR3 using the HTBI primer set. Using its own MiXCR run on the multiplex PCR reads, TCRdb lists one record per CDR3 protein. Here the sample spans 300,000 or so distinct CDR3 sequences, 15% to 20% being singletons. Sample: blood. This TCR derives from a woman aged 45-65 years with Graves' hyperthyroidism.

CDR3 DNA sequence: TGTGCCAGCAGTTACGGGCGGACAGAACGGAATCAGCCCCAGCATTTT. It codes for CASSYGRTERNQPQHF. This rearrangement joins TRBV6-5 to TRBJ1-5; D is possibly TRBD1 (6 bases). Germline CDR1 reads MNHEY; CDR2 reads SVGAGI. The CDR3 contains 16 residues. V was shortened by 2 bases and J by 4 bases, with 15 bases between the two germline ends.